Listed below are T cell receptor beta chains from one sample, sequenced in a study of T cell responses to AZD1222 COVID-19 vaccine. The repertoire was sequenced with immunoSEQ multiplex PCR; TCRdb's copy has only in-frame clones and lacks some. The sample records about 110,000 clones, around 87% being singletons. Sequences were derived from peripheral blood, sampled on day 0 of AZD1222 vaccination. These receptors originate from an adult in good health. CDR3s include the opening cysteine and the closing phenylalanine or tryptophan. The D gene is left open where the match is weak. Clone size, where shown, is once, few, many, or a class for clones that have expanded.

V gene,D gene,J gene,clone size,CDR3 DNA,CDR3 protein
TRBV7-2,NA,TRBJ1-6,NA,TGTGCCAGCAGCTTAGACGCTGGAGGGAATTCACCCCTCCACTTT,CASSLDAGGNSPLHF
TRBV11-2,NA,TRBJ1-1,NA,TGTGCCAGCAGCCTAGGGTTGGACACTGAAGCTTTCTTT,CASSLGLDTEAFF
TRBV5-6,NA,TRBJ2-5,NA,TGTGCCAGCAGCTTGGGCACGATAGAGGAGACCCAGTACTTC,CASSLGTIEETQYF
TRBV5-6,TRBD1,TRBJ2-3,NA,TGTGCCAGCAGCTTGACAGGGGGCGCAGATACGCAGTATTTT,CASSLTGGADTQYF
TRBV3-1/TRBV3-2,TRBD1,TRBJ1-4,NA,TGTGCCAGCAGCCTTACAGGGGGGGGTGAAAAACTGTTTTTT,CASSLTGGGEKLFF
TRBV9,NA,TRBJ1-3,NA,TGTGCCAGCAGCGTGGGGCTTATCTCTGGAAACACCATATATTTT,CASSVGLISGNTIYF
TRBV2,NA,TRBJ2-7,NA,TGTGCCAGCAGTGATGTGGGGTTGGGGCCCGAAGCCTACGAGCAGTACTTC,CASSDVGLGPEAYEQYF
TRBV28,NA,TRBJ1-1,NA,TGTGCCAGCAGCCCTAGGGGCCCCACGCTCTTCATGAACACTGAAGCTTTCTTT,CASSPRGPTLFMNTEAFF
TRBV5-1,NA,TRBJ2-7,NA,TGCGCCAGCAGCTTAATCGGCGATTCCTACGAGCAGTACTTC,CASSLIGDSYEQYF
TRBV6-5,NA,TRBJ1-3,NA,TGTGCCAGCATTCTCACATGGGACACCATATATTTT,CASILTWDTIYF
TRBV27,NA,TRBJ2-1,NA,TGTGCCAGCAGCACTTCAGGGAATGAGCAGTTCTTC,CASSTSGNEQFF
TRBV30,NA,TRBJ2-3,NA,TGTGCCTGGAGTGGACGGGACTTTACGTTTGGGGATACGCAGTATTTT,CAWSGRDFTFGDTQYF
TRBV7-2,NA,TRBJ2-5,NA,TGTGCCAGCAGCTTAGGTTCCCTGGAGACCCAGTACTTC,CASSLGSLETQYF
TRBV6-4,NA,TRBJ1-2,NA,TGTGCCAGCAGCCCCGGGCAGGCCTCCTATGGCTACACCTTC,CASSPGQASYGYTF
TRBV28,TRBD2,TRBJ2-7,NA,TGTGCCAGCAGTCACGTAGCGGGAGGAACCTACGAGCAGTACTTC,CASSHVAGGTYEQYF
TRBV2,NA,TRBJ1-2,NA,TGTGCCAGCAGTGGGCGAGCCTATGGCTACACCTTC,CASSGRAYGYTF
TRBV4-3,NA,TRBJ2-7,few,TGCGCCAGCAGCCTCGCTCCCGTCTCCAATATCCCCGAGCAGTACTTC,CASSLAPVSNIPEQYF
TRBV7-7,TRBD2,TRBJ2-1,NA,TGTGCCAGCAGCCCTGGACTAGCGGGAGATGAGCAGTTCTTC,CASSPGLAGDEQFF
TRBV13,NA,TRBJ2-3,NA,TGTGCCAGCAGCTTAGGAGGGGCAACAGATACGCAGTATTTT,CASSLGGATDTQYF
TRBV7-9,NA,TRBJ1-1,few,TGTGCCAGCAGCCGGACAGAGACTAAGGCCGAAGCTTTCTTT,CASSRTETKAEAFF
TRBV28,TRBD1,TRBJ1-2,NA,TGTGCCAGCCTGGGACAGTCCAACTATGGCTACACCTTC,CASLGQSNYGYTF
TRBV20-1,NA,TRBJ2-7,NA,TGCAGTGCTGCCGACCCCTACGAGCAGTACTTC,CSAADPYEQYF
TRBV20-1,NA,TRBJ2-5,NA,TGCAGTGCCGAACACCAAGAGACCCAGTACTTC,CSAEHQETQYF
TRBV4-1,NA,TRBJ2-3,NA,TGCGCCAGCAGCCAAGATATCTCCACCGCAGATACGCAGTATTTT,CASSQDISTADTQYF
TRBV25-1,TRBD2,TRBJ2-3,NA,TGTGCCAGCAGTGAATTTAGCAGCGGGAGGACCACAGATACGCAGTATTTT,CASSEFSSGRTTDTQYF
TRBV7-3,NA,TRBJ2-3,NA,TGTGCCAGCAGTCGAACGAGTACCACAGATACGCAGTATTTT,CASSRTSTTDTQYF
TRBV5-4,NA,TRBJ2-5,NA,TGTGCCAGCTGGGGGGTTGAGGGCGGGAACCAAGAGACCCAGTACTTC,CASWGVEGGNQETQYF
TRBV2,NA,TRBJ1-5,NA,TGTGCCAGCAGTGAAGTTGGGTTAACTAGCAATCAGCCCCAGCATTTT,CASSEVGLTSNQPQHF
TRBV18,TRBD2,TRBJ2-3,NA,TGTGCCAGCTCACCATTAGCGGGGGAGACGCGAACTAGCACAGATACGCAGTATTTT,CASSPLAGETRTSTDTQYF
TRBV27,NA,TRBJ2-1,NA,TGTGCCAGCAGCGGGATAAACTCCTACAATGAGCAGTTCTTC,CASSGINSYNEQFF
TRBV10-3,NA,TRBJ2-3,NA,TGTGCCATCAGTGAGTCGAGCGCTACCACAGATACGCAGTATTTT,CAISESSATTDTQYF
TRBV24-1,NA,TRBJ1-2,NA,TGTGCCACCAGTGATTTCGACAGTGGCTACACCTTC,CATSDFDSGYTF
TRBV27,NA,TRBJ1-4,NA,TGTGCCAGCAGTTCACCTCGTTCCGGGGGTAATGAAAAACTGTTTTTT,CASSSPRSGGNEKLFF
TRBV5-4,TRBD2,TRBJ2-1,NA,TGTGCCAGCAGCTCGGGACTAACGAATGAGCAGTTCTTC,CASSSGLTNEQFF
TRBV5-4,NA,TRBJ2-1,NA,TGTGCCAGCAGCTCGAAACAGGGGAGGAATGAGCAGTTCTTC,CASSSKQGRNEQFF
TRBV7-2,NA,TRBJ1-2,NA,TGTGCCAGCAGCTTAGGAGGTCGCACTAATGGCTACACCTTC,CASSLGGRTNGYTF
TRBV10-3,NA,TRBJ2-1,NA,TGTGCCATCCTAGCGGGACAGGGGAATGAGCAGTTCTTC,CAILAGQGNEQFF
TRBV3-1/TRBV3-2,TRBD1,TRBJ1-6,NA,TGTGCCAGCAGTCCGTTGGACAGGAGCTCCTATAATTCACCCCTCCACTTT,CASSPLDRSSYNSPLHF
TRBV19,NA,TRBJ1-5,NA,TGTGCCAGTAGTACCTCAGGCCTTCAAGGGGGACAGCCCCAGCATTTT,CASSTSGLQGGQPQHF
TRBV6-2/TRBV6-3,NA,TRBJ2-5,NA,TGTGCCAGCAGTTACGGGGGGCTGGGCACGGAGACCCAGTACTTC,CASSYGGLGTETQYF
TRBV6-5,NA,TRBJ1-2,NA,TGTGCCAGCAGTTACTCGGCCACAGGGTATGGCTACACCTTC,CASSYSATGYGYTF
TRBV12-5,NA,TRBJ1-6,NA,TGTGCTAGTGGTTTGGCTGGAAGGTCACCCCTCCACTTT,CASGLAGRSPLHF
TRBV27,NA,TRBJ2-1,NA,TGTGCCAGCAGTTTAGGGTCGGGGTTCTTC,CASSLGSGFF
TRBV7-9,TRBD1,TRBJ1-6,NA,TGTGCCAGCAGCCCGCCCGGGACAGGGGATAATTCACCCCTCCACTTT,CASSPPGTGDNSPLHF